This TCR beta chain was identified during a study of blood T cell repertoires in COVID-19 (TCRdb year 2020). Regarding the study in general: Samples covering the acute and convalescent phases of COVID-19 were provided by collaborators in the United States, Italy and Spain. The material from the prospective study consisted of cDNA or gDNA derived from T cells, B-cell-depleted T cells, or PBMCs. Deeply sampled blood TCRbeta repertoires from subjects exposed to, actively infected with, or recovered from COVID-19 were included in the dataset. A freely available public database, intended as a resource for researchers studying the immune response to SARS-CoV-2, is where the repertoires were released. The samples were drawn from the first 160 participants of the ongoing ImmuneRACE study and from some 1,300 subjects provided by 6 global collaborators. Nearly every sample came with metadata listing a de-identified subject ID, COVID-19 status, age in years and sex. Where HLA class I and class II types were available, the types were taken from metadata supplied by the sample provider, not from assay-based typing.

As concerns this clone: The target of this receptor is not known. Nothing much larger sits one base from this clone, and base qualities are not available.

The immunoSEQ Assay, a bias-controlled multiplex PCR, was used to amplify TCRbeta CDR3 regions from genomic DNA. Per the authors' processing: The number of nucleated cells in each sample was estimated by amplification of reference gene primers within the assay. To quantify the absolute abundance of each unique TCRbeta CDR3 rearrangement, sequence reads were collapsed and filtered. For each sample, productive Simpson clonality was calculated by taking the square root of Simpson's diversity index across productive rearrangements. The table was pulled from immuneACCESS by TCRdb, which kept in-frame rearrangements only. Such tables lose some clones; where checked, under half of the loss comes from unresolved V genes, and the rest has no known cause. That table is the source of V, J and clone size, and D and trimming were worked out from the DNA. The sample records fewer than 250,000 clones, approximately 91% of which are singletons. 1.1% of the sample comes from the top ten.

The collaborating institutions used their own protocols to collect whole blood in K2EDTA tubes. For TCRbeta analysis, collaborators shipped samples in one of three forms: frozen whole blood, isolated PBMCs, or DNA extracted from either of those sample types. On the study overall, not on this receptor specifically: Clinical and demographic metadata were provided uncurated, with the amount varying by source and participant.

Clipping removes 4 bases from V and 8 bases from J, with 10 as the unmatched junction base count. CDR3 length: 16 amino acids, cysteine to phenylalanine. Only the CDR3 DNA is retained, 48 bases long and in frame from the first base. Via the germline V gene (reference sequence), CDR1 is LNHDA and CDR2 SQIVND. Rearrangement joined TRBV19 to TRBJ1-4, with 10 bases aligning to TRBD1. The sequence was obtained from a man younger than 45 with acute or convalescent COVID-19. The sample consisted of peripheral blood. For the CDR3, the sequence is CASSTFSGTGEEKLFF. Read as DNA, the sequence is TGTGCCAGTAGTACCTTCTCCGGGACAGGGGAGGAAAAACTGTTTTTT.